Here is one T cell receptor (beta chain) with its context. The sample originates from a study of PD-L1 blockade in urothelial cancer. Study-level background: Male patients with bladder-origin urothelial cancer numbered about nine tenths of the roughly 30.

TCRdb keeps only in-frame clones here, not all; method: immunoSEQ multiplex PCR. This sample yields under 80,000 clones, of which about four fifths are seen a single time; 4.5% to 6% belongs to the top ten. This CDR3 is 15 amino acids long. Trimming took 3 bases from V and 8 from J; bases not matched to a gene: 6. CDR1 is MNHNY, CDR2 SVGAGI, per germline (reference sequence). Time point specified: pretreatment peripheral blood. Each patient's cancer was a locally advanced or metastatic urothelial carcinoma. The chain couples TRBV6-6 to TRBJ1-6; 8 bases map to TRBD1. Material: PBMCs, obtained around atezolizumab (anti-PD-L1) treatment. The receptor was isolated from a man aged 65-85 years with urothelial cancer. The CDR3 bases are TGTGCCAGCAGTTATCCGACAGGGGCAGATTCACCCCTCCACTTT. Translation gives CASSYPTGADSPLHF.